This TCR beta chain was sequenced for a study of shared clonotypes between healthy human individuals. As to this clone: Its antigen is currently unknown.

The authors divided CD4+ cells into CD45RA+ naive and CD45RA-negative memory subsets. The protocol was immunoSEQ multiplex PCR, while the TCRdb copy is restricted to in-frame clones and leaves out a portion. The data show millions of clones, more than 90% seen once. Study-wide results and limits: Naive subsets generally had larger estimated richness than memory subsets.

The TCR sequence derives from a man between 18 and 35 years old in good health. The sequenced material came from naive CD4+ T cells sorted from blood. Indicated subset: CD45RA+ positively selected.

The CDR3 nucleotides are TGCGCCAGCAGCTCCGTGACAGGGGGCAGAGGAAACACCATATATTTT. Protein: CASSSVTGGRGNTIYF. V gene TRBV5-1 combines with J gene TRBJ1-3, with 10 bases matching TRBD1. Germline V gene lookup returns CDR1 SGHRS and CDR2 YFSETQ. This CDR3 has 16 residues. J gave up 4 bases and V 3 bases, and 7 bases lay outside the gene matches.